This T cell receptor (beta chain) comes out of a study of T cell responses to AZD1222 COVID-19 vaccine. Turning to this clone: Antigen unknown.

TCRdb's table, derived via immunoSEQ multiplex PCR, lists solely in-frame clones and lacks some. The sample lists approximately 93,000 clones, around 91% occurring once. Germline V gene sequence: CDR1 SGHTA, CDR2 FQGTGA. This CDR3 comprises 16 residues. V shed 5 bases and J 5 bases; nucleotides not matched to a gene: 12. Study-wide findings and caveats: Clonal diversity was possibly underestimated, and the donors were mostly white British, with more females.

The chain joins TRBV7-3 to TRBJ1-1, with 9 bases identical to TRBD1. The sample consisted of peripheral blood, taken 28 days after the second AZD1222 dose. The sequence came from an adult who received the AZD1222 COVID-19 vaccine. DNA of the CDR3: TGTGCCAGCAGCCCACAAGGACAGGGGATGAGAACTGAAGCTTTCTTT. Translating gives CASSPQGQGMRTEAFF.